The 25 T cell receptor beta chains presented below share a single source sample, sequenced in a study of regulatory T cells in long-lasting Graves disease. The sample's time point: persistent/refractory GD, antithyroid drugs over 5 years with positive TRAb. Researchers made the TCR library from RNA that was extracted from PBMCs. Sequencing libraries for TCR beta were prepared with iRepertoire HTBI primers and Arm-PCR of CDR3 regions. Using its own MiXCR run on the multiplex PCR reads, TCRdb lists one record per CDR3 protein. This table holds 350,000 to 500,000 distinct CDR3 sequences, roughly 23% found once. The sample consisted of peripheral blood mononuclear cells (PBMCs), taken when the disease was refractory, from a patient treated with antithyroid drugs. These receptors originate from a female donor with Graves disease.

J is TRBJ1-4 and V is TRBV20-1, with D perhaps TRBD1 (6 bases). Germline-derived CDR1 and CDR2 are DFQATT and SNEGSKA (reference sequence). Trimming removed 6 bases from V and 4 bases from J, with 9 bases in between. The CDR3 runs to 12 residues. CDR3 in DNA: TGCAGTGCCAGGGGAGTTAATGAAAAACTGTTTTTT. It codes for CSARGVNEKLFF.

The chain has TRBV7-2 and TRBJ1-3; D gene unclear. V lost 5 bases, J lost 0 bases, and 11 bases lay in between. This CDR3 is 15 amino acids long. Germline V gives CDR1 SGHTA, CDR2 FQGNSA. This chain's CDR3 is CASSRHGGSGNTIYF. The CDR3 bases are TGTGCCAGCAGCAGACACGGTGGCTCTGGAAACACCATATATTTT. Full variable domain (remainder filled in from reference TRBV7-2 and TRBJ1-3): GAGVSQSPSNKVTEKGKDVELRCDPISGHTALYWYRQSLGQGLEFLIYFQGNSAPDKSGLPSDRFSAERTGGSVSTLTIQRTQQEDSAVYLCASSRHGGSGNTIYFGEGSWLTVV.

Ten or more counts support this clonotype. This rearrangement joins TRBV29-1 to TRBJ2-7; 12 positions match TRBD1. CDR1 and CDR2 from the germline V gene are SQVTM and ANQGSEA. The CDR3 has 12 amino acids. Trimming took 2 bases from V and 12 from J; bases not matched to a gene: 5. The CDR3 protein is CSVEMGQGAPYF. CDR3 nucleotides: TGCAGCGTTGAAATGGGACAGGGGGCGCCGTACTTC.

In this sample, this clonotype turned up many times. The chain is built from TRBV2 and TRBJ1-4; D is ambiguous. The V and J ends lost 2 bases and 0 bases respectively, with 7 bases between them. This CDR3 spans 15 amino acids. The germline gives CDR1 SNHLY, CDR2 FYNNEI. The DNA for the CDR3 is TGTGCCAGCAGTGAATCGGGGTCAACTAATGAAAAACTGTTTTTT. This translates into CASSESGSTNEKLFF.

V usage is TRBV5-1 and J usage is TRBJ2-1, with TRBD1 matching 8 bases. CDR3 length equals 15 residues. The germline gives CDR1 SGHRS, CDR2 YFSETQ. With V trimmed by 3 bases and J by 5 bases, 7 bases remained unmatched. CDR3: CASSSPDRGNNEQFF. CDR3 nucleotide sequence: TGCGCCAGCAGCTCCCCCGACAGGGGTAACAATGAGCAGTTCTTC.

This clonotype was seen ten or more times. J is TRBJ1-2 and V is TRBV9; maybe TRBD1 (5 bases). The germline V and J ends were trimmed by 4 bases and 4 bases, with 17 bases remaining between them. Germline CDR1 and CDR2: SGDLS and YYNGEE. The CDR3 consists of 15 residues. The CDR3 loop is CASSPGETLPYGYTF. DNA for the CDR3: TGTGCCAGCAGCCCGGGGGAGACACTTCCCTATGGCTACACCTTC.

This clonotype was picked up many times. V is TRBV28 and J is TRBJ1-2; TRBD1 matches at 8 bases. V gave up 4 bases and J gave up 2 bases; unmatched junction bases: 6. CDR3 length equals 15 residues. Germline CDR1 and CDR2: MDHEN and SYDVKM. CDR3 nucleotides: TGTGCCAGCAGTTCGGGGGACAGGCGAAACTATGGCTACACCTTC. Its translation is CASSSGDRRNYGYTF.

In its sample, this clonotype was seen many times. The CDR3 loop is CASSHKGSYNSPLHF. CDR3 sequence (DNA): TGTGCCAGCAGCCACAAGGGCTCCTATAATTCACCCCTCCACTTT. J is TRBJ1-6 and V is TRBV6-1; D is uncertain. Trimming removed 6 bases from V and 0 bases from J, with 9 bases in between. From germline, CDR1 is MNHNS and CDR2 SASEGT. The CDR3 is made up of 15 amino acids.

This clonotype came up many times. The chain's CDR3 is CASRTALETQYF. As DNA, the CDR3 is TGTGCCAGCAGGACAGCCTTAGAGACCCAGTACTTC. The chain employs TRBV28 and TRBJ2-5; possibly TRBD1 for D (5 bases). The V gene lost 6 bases and the J gene lost 4 bases, with 9 bases spanning the gap. Germline V gene lookup returns CDR1 MDHEN and CDR2 SYDVKM. The CDR3 spans 12 residues.

This clonotype was counted many times. V is TRBV28 and J is TRBJ2-7; 15 nucleotides match TRBD2. CDR1 is MDHEN, CDR2 SYDVKM, per germline. The CDR3 has 17 amino acids. V lost 1 base to trimming and J lost 7 bases; unmatched junction nucleotides: 8. Here the CDR3 reads CASSLYPGTSGRREQYF. CDR3 bases: TGTGCCAGCAGTTTATATCCAGGGACTAGCGGGAGGCGAGAGCAGTACTTC.

This clonotype showed up just a few times. The chain has TRBV4-1 and TRBJ1-5; D may be TRBD1 (6 bases). The CDR3 has 19 residues. V lost 0 bases, J lost 0 bases, and 18 bases lay in between. From germline, CDR1 is MGHRA and CDR2 YSYEKL. In nucleotides, the CDR3 is TGCGCCAGCAGCCAAGAACTCCTAGGGGGGGAATATAGCAATCAGCCCCAGCATTTT. Protein product: CASSQELLGGEYSNQPQHF.

Remarks on this clonotype: Being one base from a much bigger clone, this may be a read error. The gene calls are TRBV2 and TRBJ1-1; D gene unclear. This CDR3 has 12 residues. Germline assignment: CDR1 SNHLY and CDR2 FYNNEI. CDR3 protein: CVTEPGSTEAFF. CDR3 in DNA: TGTGTTACGGAGCCGGGGAGCACTGAAGCTTTCTTT.

This clonotype was observed a handful of times. This sequence joins TRBV27 and TRBJ2-2; a weak D match, TRBD2 (6 bases). Germline loops: CDR1 MNHEY, CDR2 SMNVEV (reference sequence). CDR3 length: 16 amino acids. V was pared by 3 bases and J by 4 bases, with 15 bases between. The chain's CDR3 is CASSFLGGATTGELFF. CDR3 DNA: TGTGCCAGCAGTTTCCTAGGAGGGGCCACCACCGGGGAGCTGTTTTTT.

The CDR3 DNA is TGTGCCAGCAGTGAAGCCGGCACCGGGATCCAACCCTACGAGCAGTACTTC. It codes for CASSEAGTGIQPYEQYF. This chain links TRBV6-2 or TRBV6-3 with TRBJ2-7; possibly TRBD2 for D (5 bases). In germline, CDR1 is MNHEY, CDR2 SVGEGT. The V end was cut by 5 bases, the J end by 2 bases, with 22 bases between. The CDR3 totals 17 residues.

This clonotype was counted ten times or more. The V call is TRBV27, the J call TRBJ1-5; D not resolved. V lost 1 base and J 2 bases, leaving 3 bases between the germline ends. CDR1 is MNHEY, CDR2 SMNVEV, per germline (reference sequence). The CDR3 loop spans 13 amino acids. CDR3 nucleotides: TGTGCCAGCAGTTTATTAGGCAATCAGCCCCAGCATTTT. Translation: CASSLLGNQPQHF.

The rearrangement uses TRBV27 and TRBJ2-7, with D possibly matching TRBD2 (5 bases). The germline CDR1 and CDR2 sequences are MNHEY and SMNVEV (reference sequence). With 5 bases removed from V and 7 bases from J, the gap between germline ends came to 21 bases. The CDR3 has 15 residues. The CDR3 protein is CASSAASRSKYEQYF. The CDR3 DNA is TGTGCCAGCAGTGCCGCTAGCAGGAGTAAGTATGAGCAGTACTTC.

This clonotype was counted at least ten times. The CDR3 reads CSAEDRAETQYF. In DNA, the CDR3 is TGCAGTGCTGAGGACAGGGCAGAGACCCAGTACTTC. The genes are TRBV20-1 and TRBJ2-5, with 8 bases identical to TRBD1. Germline V gene lookup returns CDR1 DFQATT and CDR2 SNEGSKA (reference sequence). The CDR3 is 12 amino acids. V gave up 5 bases and J gave up 4 bases; unmatched junction bases: 3.

This clonotype occurred a few times. The chain is built from TRBV5-1 and TRBJ2-7; 9 bases are a match to TRBD2. Trimming cost V 7 bases and J 2 bases; bases outside gene matches: 10. CDR1 and CDR2 (germline): SGHRS, YFSETQ. This CDR3 region has 15 residues. The CDR3 DNA reads as TGCGCCAGCGGCTACGATAGCGGGAGAGCCTACGAGCAGTACTTC. Translating gives CASGYDSGRAYEQYF.

This clonotype was seen just once. At one end the junction does not follow the germline gene, possibly because of a read error. V gene TRBV20-1 combines with J gene TRBJ2-5; TRBD1 might be the D (5 bases). This CDR3 region has 11 residues. Germline CDR1 and CDR2: DFQATT and SNEGSKA (reference sequence). The chain's CDR3 is CSGQVQGTQYF. In DNA form, the CDR3 reads TGCAGCGGACAAGTGCAAGGGACCCAGTACTTC.

This clonotype has a handful of counts. The chain couples TRBV27 to TRBJ2-2; D possibly corresponds to TRBD1 (5 bases). CDR1 and CDR2 (germline): MNHEY, SMNVEV (reference sequence). Trimming left V 7 bases short and J 6 bases short, with 27 bases between. The CDR3 has 18 amino acids. Here the CDR3 reads CASTSNSGYGSFAGELFF. In DNA, the CDR3 is TGTGCCAGCACATCGAATTCAGGGTACGGTAGTTTCGCCGGGGAGCTGTTTTTT.

This clonotype was observed at least ten times. The gene calls are TRBV2 and TRBJ2-1, with TRBD2 as a possible D gene (6 bases). This CDR3 has 15 residues. Trimming removed 1 base at V and 3 bases at J, with 10 bases between. In germline, CDR1 is SNHLY, CDR2 FYNNEI. Here the CDR3 reads CASSEERVLYNEQFF. In nucleotides, the CDR3 is TGTGCCAGCAGTGAAGAGCGGGTTCTCTACAATGAGCAGTTCTTC.

This clonotype was seen ten or more times. V and J are TRBV28 and TRBJ2-7; the D gene could be TRBD1 or TRBD2 (6 bases each). From germline, CDR1 is MDHEN and CDR2 SYDVKM. Between the trimmed V and J ends, which lost 8 bases and 5 bases, there was a span of 16 bases. The CDR3 runs to 13 residues. The CDR3 protein is CASALGGYHEQYF. DNA for the CDR3: TGTGCCAGCGCTTTGGGGGGCTATCACGAGCAGTACTTC.

At least ten counts were recorded for this clonotype. This sequence joins TRBV10-3 and TRBJ2-7; 9 bases align to TRBD1. The J segment lost 3 bases and the V segment lost 6 bases, leaving 3 bases of the junction unmatched. The CDR3 runs 13 residues. Germline values: CDR1 ENHRY, CDR2 SYGVKD. The CDR3 loop reads CAISQDRGYEQYF. The CDR3 region has the DNA TGTGCCATCAGCCAGGACAGGGGCTACGAGCAGTACTTC.

Ten or more counts support this clonotype. In DNA form, the CDR3 reads TGTGCCAGCAGTGAGGCGGGAGAAGCGGAGACCCAGTACTTC. This translates into CASSEAGEAETQYF. The chain combines TRBV25-1 with TRBJ2-5; 7 bases agree with TRBD2. CDR3 length equals 14 residues. V gave up 3 bases and J gave up 5 bases; unmatched junction bases: 6. The germline gives CDR1 MGHDK, CDR2 SYGVNS.

This clonotype was recorded a few times. The rearrangement links TRBV9 to TRBJ1-1; D ambiguous. V was shortened by 0 bases and J by 2 bases, with 5 bases between the two germline ends. In germline, CDR1 is SGDLS, CDR2 YYNGEE. This CDR3 comprises 13 residues. CDR3 DNA sequence: TGTGCCAGCAGCGTAGCGAGCAACACTGAAGCTTTCTTT. Residues: CASSVASNTEAFF.